The sequence of this T cell receptor (beta chain) was determined in a study of blood T cell repertoires in COVID-19. Study details: COVID-19 samples, acute and convalescent, were from the United States, Italy and Spain.

As handled by the study authors: Amplification of reference gene primers was used by the study to estimate nucleated cell counts. Sequenced by immunoSEQ multiplex PCR; TCRdb stores in-frame clones only, minus some. V, J and clone size are those of that table, while D and trimming were read from the DNA. The table records 250,000 to 300,000 clones, about 80% of them present only once. The TCR was taken from a man under 40 with acute COVID-19. Material: PBMCs or T cells enriched from blood (not recorded which).

CDR3 amino acids: CASSTLSYGYTF. CDR3 bases: TGTGCCAGCAGTACTCTGAGTTATGGCTACACCTTC. The rearrangement joins TRBV12-3 or TRBV12-4 to TRBJ1-2; D is unresolved. The V end was cut by 5 bases, the J end by 5 bases, with 9 bases between. The CDR3 sequence is 12 residues long.